Listed here is a single T cell receptor (beta chain). Its target antigen remains unknown. No clone much larger than this one lies a single base away; base qualities are absent. Participants in the prospective study were aged roughly 18 to 95 years, lived in more than 20 United States geographic areas, and enrolled through a virtual design. Cohort assignment in the prospective study relied on participant-reported clinical history from a screening survey and a study questionnaire. Each participant in the prospective study had whole blood, serum and a nasopharyngeal or oropharyngeal swab collected by mobile phlebotomists. Prospective study participants could optionally give additional blood draws and questionnaires over a roughly 2-month period. Prospective study blood samples were shipped either frozen or at room temperature before DNA extraction. The data stem from a study of blood T cell repertoires in COVID-19 (dated by TCRdb to the early 2020s). As for the study more broadly: For ImmuneRACE Cohort 3, a participant was defined as recovered based on two consecutive negative NP/OP PCR tests, clearance by a healthcare professional, or resolution of symptoms. The collaborator samples originated in the United States, Italy and Spain and spanned the acute and convalescent phases of COVID-19. The prospective study material was composed of cDNA or gDNA derived from T cells, B-cell-depleted T cells, or PBMCs. Deeply sampled blood TCRbeta repertoires from subjects exposed to, actively infected with, or recovered from COVID-19 were included in the dataset. The repertoires were released in a freely available public database meant as a resource for research on the immune response to SARS-CoV-2. Samples came from the ongoing ImmuneRACE study (first 160 participants) plus 1,254 subjects from 6 global collaborators. Sample metadata almost always included a de-identified subject ID, COVID-19 status, age in years and sex. Where available, HLA class I and class II types were taken from metadata supplied by the sample provider and were not determined by assay-based typing.

TCRbeta CDR3 regions were amplified from genomic DNA using the immunoSEQ Assay, a bias-controlled multiplex PCR. The study's own analysis went as follows. Nucleated cell counts per sample were estimated from amplification of reference gene primers within the assay. To quantify the absolute abundance of each unique TCRbeta CDR3 rearrangement, sequence reads were collapsed and filtered. For each sample, productive Simpson clonality was calculated as the square root of Simpson's diversity index across productive rearrangements. The table comes from immuneACCESS by way of TCRdb, which keeps in-frame sequences with V and J called. Part of the clones is missing from these tables; in studies checked, under half for an unresolved V gene and the rest for unknown reasons. The V and J calls and clone size were taken over from that table, and D and trimming were inferred from the DNA. The sample includes 330,000 or so clones, with approximately 87% observed a single time. The top ten clones comprise about 1.9% of the sample.

What the authors observed across the whole study: Clinical and demographic metadata were provided uncurated, with the amount varying by source and participant.

Between the V and J ends, shortened by 2 bases and 4 bases respectively, the junction contains 11 bases. Via the germline V gene, CDR1 is SNHLY and CDR2 FYNNEI. Spanning cysteine to phenylalanine, the CDR3 consists of 14 amino acids. Just the 42-base CDR3 DNA is kept, in frame starting at base 1. The V gene is TRBV2 and the J gene is TRBJ2-5; 5 matching bases give a weak D call of TRBD2. The specimen was PBMCs or T cells enriched from blood (not recorded which). The sequence came from a man aged 35-49 years in a cohort exposed to, infected with or recovered from COVID-19 (not recorded which). CDR3 loop: CASSERQAGETQYF. The DNA is TGTGCCAGCAGTGAAAGGCAGGCGGGAGAGACCCAGTACTTC.